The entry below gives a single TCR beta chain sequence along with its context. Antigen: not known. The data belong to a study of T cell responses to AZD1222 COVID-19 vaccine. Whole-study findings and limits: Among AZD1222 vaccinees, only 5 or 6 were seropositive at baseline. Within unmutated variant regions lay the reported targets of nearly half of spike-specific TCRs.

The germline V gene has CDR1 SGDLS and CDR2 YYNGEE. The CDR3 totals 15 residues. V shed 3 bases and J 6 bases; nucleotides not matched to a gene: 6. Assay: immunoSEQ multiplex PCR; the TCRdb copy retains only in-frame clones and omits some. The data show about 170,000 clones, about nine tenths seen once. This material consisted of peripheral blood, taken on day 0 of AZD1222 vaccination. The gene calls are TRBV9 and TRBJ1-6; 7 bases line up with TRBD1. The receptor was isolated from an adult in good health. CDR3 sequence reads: CASSDRGSVNSPLHF. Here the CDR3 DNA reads TGTGCCAGCAGCGACAGGGGAAGTGTTAATTCACCCCTCCACTTT.